The sequence of this T cell receptor (beta chain) was determined in a study of T cells expressing NK-cell markers. Production of TCR beta cDNA relied on 5'RACE template switching with UMIs. With the 5' RACE reads reprocessed, TCRdb shows one record per CDR3 protein and no DNA. The sample features 550,000 to 600,000 distinct CDR3 sequences, with approximately 4% in its top ten. The CDR3 spans 12 residues. Germline V lookup: CDR1 ENHRY, CDR2 SYGVKD. Sequenced input: blood T cells: a sorted CD56 or NKG2C T cell subset, CD4+ or CD8+ T cells, or bulk PBMC T cells (not recorded which). The sequence was collected from a man aged 18-30 years in good health. The chain carries TRBV10-3 and TRBJ2-1. The chain's CDR3 is CAISGSYNEQFF.